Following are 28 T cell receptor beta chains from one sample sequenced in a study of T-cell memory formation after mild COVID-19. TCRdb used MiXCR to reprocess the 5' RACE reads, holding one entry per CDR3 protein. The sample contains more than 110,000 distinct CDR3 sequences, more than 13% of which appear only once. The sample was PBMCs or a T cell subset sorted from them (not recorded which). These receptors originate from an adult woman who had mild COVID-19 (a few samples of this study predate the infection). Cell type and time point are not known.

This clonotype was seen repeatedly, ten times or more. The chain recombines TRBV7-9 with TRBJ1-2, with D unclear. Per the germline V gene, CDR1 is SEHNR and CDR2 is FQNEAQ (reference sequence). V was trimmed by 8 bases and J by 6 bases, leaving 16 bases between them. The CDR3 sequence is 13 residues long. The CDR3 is CASGLGKTNGYTF. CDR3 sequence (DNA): TGTGCCAGCGGCCTGGGTAAAACGAATGGCTACACCTTC.

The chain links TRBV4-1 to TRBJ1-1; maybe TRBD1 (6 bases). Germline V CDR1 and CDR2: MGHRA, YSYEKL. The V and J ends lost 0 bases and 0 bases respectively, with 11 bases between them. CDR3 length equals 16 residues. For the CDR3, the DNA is TGCGCCAGCAGCCAAGAAATCGGGACAATGAACACTGAAGCTTTCTTT. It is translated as CASSQEIGTMNTEAFF.

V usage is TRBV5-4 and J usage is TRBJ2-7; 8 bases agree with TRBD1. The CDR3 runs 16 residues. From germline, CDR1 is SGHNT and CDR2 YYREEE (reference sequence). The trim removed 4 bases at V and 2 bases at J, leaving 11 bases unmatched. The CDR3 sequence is CASSGWTGRTTYEQYF. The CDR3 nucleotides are TGTGCCAGCAGCGGATGGACAGGGAGGACGACCTACGAGCAGTACTTC.

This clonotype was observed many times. The CDR3 sequence: CASSDPGQGREVNTEAFF. The CDR3, as DNA: TGCGCCAGCAGCGACCCGGGACAGGGAAGAGAGGTGAACACTGAAGCTTTCTTT. This chain links TRBV5-1 with TRBJ1-1; 9 nucleotides agree with TRBD1. The CDR3 is 18 amino acids. Germline V gives CDR1 SGHRS, CDR2 YFSETQ. Trimming took 4 bases from V and 0 from J; bases not matched to a gene: 13.

This CDR3 is CASSDLGQSHYEQYF. CDR3 nucleotides: TGTGCCAGCAGCGACCTCGGACAGAGCCACTACGAGCAGTACTTC. V is TRBV12-3 or TRBV12-4 and J is TRBJ2-7; tentative D call: TRBD1 (6 bases). V was shortened by 6 bases and J by 3 bases, with 18 bases between the two germline ends. CDR3 length: 15 amino acids.

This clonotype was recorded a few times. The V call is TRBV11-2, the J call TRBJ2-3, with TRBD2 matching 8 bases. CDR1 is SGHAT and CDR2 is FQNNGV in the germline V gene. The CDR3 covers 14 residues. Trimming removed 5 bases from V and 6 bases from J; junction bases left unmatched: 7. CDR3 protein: CASSGAGVTDTQYF. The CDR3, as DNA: TGTGCCAGCAGCGGAGCGGGAGTAACGGATACGCAGTATTTT.

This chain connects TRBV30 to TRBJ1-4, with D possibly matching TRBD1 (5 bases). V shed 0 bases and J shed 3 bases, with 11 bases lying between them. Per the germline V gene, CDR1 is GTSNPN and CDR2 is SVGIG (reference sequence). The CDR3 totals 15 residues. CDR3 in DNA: TGTGCCTGGAGTGTACGGCAGGGCCCTAATGAAAAACTGTTTTTT. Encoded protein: CAWSVRQGPNEKLFF.

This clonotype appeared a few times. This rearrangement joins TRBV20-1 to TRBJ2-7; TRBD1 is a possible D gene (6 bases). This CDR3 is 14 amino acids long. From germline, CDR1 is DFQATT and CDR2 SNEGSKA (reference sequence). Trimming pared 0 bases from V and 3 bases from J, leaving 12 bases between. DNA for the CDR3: TGCAGTGCTAGAGATCGAGAACAGGGCTACGAGCAGTACTTC. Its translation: CSARDREQGYEQYF.

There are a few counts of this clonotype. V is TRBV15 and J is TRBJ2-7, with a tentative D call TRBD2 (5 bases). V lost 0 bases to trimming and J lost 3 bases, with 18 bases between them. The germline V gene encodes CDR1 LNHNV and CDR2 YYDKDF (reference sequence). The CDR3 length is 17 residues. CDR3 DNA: TGTGCCACCAGCAGAGATTCGGTGGGAGTGGGGTTCTACGAGCAGTACTTC. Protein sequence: CATSRDSVGVGFYEQYF. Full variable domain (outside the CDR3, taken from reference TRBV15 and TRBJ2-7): DAMVIQNPRYQVTQFGKPVTLSCSQTLNHNVMYWYQQKSSQAPKLLFHYYDKDFNNEADTPDNFQSRRPNTSFCFLDIRSPGLGDTAMYLCATSRDSVGVGFYEQYFGPGTRLTVT.

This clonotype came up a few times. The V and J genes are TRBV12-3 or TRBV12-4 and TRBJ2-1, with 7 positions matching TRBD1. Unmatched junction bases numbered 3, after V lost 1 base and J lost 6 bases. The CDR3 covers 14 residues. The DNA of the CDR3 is TGTGCCAGCAGTTTAGGTCCAGGGGGCAATGAGCAGTTCTTC. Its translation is CASSLGPGGNEQFF.

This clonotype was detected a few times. CDR3 protein: CASSYEGGAGNEQFF. CDR3 bases: TGTGCCAGCAGTTACGAGGGCGGGGCGGGGAATGAGCAGTTCTTC. The J gene is TRBJ2-1, the V gene TRBV6-5, with a weak D call TRBD2 (6 bases). This CDR3 contains 15 residues. Germline V lookup: CDR1 MNHEY, CDR2 SVGAGI. V shed 2 bases and J shed 7 bases, with 15 bases lying between them.

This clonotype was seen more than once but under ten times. The CDR3 nucleotides read TGTGCCAGCTCACCACTAGCGGGAGACACAGATACGCAGTATTTT. Amino acids: CASSPLAGDTDTQYF. The rearrangement uses TRBV18 and TRBJ2-3; 9 bases agree with TRBD2. The ends lost 1 base at V and 2 bases at J; junction bases unmatched: 1. Germline V gene lookup returns CDR1 KGHSH and CDR2 LQKENI. The CDR3 consists of 15 residues.

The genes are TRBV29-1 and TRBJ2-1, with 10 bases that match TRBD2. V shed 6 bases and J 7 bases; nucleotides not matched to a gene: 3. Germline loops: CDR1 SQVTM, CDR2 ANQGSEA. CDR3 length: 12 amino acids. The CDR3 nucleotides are TGCAGCGTCGCGGGACTAGCGAATGAGCAGTTCTTC. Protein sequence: CSVAGLANEQFF.

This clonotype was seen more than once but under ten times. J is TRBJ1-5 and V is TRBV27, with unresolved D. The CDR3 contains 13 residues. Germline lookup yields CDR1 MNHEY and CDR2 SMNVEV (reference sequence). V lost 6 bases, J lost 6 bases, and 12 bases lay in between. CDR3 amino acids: CASSFSRAQPQHF. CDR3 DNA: TGTGCCAGCAGCTTTAGTCGGGCTCAGCCCCAGCATTTT.

CDR3 nucleotide sequence: TGTGCCAGCAGCGTAGCTCGACTAGCGGGGACCGGGGAGCTGTTTTTT. Protein: CASSVARLAGTGELFF. This sequence joins TRBV9 and TRBJ2-2; 11 nucleotides line up with TRBD2. The V gene's germline CDR1 is SGDLS and CDR2 YYNGEE. J lost 5 bases, V lost 0 bases, and 3 bases had no gene match. This CDR3 spans 16 amino acids.

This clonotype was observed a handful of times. CDR3 DNA sequence: TGTGCCAGCAGCCTGTCGACTAGCGGCCCCTACAATGAGCAGTTCTTC. Translating gives CASSLSTSGPYNEQFF. The rearrangement links TRBV7-9 to TRBJ2-1, with 9 bases lining up with TRBD2. Germline CDR1 SEHNR, CDR2 FQNEAQ (reference sequence). There are 16 residues in the CDR3. The junction had 7 bases not matched to a gene; V was cut back by 5 bases and J by 2 bases.

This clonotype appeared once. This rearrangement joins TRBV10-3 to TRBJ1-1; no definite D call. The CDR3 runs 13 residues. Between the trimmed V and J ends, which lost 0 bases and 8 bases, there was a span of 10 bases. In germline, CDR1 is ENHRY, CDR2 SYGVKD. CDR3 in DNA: TGTGCCATCAGTGAGTCGATTTCGGAGGAAGCTTTCTTT. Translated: CAISESISEEAFF.

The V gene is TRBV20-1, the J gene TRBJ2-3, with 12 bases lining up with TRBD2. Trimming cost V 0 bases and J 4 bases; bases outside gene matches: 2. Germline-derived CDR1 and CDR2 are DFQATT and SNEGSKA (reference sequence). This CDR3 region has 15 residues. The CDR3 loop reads CSARDLAGGPDTQYF. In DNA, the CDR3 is TGCAGTGCTAGAGATCTAGCGGGAGGGCCAGATACGCAGTATTTT.

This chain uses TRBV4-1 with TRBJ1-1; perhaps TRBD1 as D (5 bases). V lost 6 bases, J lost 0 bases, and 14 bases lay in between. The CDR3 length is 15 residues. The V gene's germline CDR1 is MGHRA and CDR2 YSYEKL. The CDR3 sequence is CASSTNEGMNTEAFF. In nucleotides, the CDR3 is TGCGCCAGCAGTACTAATGAGGGGATGAACACTGAAGCTTTCTTT.

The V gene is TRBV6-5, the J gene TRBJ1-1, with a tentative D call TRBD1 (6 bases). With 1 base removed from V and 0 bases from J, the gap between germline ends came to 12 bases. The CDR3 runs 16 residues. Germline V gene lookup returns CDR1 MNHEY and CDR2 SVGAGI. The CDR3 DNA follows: TGTGCCAGCAGTTACTATCCTGGACAGATGAACACTGAAGCTTTCTTT. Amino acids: CASSYYPGQMNTEAFF.

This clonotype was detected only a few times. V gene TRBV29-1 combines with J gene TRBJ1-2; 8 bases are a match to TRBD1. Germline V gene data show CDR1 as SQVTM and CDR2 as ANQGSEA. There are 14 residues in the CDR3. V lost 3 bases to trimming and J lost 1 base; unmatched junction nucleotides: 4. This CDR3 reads CSVDRDRFNYGYTF. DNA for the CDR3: TGCAGCGTTGACCGGGACAGGTTTAACTATGGCTACACCTTC.

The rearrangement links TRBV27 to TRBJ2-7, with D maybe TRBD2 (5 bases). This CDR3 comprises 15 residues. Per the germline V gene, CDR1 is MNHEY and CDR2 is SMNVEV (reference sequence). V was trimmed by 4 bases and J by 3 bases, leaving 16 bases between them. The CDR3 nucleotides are TGTGCCAGCAGTTCCAGTGGGTCTGGGAGCTACGAGCAGTACTTC. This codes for CASSSSGSGSYEQYF.

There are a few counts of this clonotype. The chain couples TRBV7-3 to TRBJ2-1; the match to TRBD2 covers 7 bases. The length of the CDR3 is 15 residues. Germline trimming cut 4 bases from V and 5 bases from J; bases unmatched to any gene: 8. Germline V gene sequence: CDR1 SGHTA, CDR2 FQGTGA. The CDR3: CASSSGAGVDNEQFF. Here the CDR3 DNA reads TGTGCCAGCAGCTCCGGGGCGGGAGTGGACAATGAGCAGTTCTTC.

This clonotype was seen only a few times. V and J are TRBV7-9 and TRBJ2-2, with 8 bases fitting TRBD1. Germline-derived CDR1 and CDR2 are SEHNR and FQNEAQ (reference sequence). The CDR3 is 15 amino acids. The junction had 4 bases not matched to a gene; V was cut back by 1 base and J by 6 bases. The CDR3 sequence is CASSLGAGGPGELFF. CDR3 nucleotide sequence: TGTGCCAGCAGCTTAGGGGCAGGGGGCCCCGGGGAGCTGTTTTTT.

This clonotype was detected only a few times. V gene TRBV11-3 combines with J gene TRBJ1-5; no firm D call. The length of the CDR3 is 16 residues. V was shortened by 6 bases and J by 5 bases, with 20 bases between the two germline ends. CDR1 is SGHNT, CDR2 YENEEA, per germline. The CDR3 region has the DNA TGTGCCAGCAGTTTTACGATACGACGGTCGGATCAGCCCCAGCATTTT. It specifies CASSFTIRRSDQPQHF.

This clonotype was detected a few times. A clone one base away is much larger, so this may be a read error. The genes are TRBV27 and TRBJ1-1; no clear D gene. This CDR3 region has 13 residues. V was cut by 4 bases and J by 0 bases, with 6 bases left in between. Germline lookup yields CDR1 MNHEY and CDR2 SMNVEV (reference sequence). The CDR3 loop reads CASSYEVNTEAFF. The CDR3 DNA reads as TGTGCCAGCAGTTATGAGGTGAACACTGAAGCTTTCTTT.

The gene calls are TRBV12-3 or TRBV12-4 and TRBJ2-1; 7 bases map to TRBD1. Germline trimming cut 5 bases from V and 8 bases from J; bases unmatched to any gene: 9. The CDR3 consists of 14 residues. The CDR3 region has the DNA TGTGCCAGCAGTCCTACAGGGGCGCCAGATGAGCAGTTCTTC. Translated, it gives CASSPTGAPDEQFF.

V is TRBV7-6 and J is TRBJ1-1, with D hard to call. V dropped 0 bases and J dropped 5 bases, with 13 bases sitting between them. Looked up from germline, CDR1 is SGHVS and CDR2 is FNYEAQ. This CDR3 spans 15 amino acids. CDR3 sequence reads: CASSLASGGRTEAFF. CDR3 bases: TGTGCCAGCAGCTTAGCGTCGGGCGGACGGACTGAAGCTTTCTTT.